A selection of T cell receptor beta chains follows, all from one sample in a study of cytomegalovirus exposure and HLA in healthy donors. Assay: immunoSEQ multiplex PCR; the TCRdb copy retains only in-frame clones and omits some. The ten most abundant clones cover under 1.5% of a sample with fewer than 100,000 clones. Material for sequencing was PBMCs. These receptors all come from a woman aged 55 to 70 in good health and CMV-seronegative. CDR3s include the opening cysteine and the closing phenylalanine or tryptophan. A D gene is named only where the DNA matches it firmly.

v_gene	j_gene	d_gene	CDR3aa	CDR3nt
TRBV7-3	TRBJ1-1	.	CASSLEPNTEAFF	TGTGCCAGCAGCTTAGAGCCGAACACTGAAGCTTTCTTT
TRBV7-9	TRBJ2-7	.	CASSLASGGPLEQYF	TGTGCCAGCAGCTTAGCGAGTGGAGGTCCACTCGAGCAGTACTTC
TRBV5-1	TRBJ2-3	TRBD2	CASSLGGTSVPTDTQYF	TGCGCCAGCAGCCTAGGTGGGACTAGCGTCCCCACAGATACGCAGTATTTT
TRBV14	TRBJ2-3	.	CASSQEAGVLTDTQYF	TGTGCCAGCAGCCAAGAGGCCGGGGTCTTAACAGATACGCAGTATTTT
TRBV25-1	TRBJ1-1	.	CASSDCGTANLNTEAFF	TGTGCCAGCAGTGATTGCGGGACGGCCAACCTGAACACTGAAGCTTTCTTT
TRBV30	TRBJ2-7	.	CAWSAQGYWYEQYF	TGTGCCTGGAGTGCGCAGGGGTATTGGTACGAGCAGTACTTC
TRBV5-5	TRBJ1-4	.	CASSLMGALNEKLFF	TGTGCCAGCAGCTTGATGGGGGCCCTTAATGAAAAACTGTTTTTT
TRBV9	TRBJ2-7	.	CASSVSSTNYEQYF	TGTGCCAGCAGCGTATCCTCTACCAACTACGAGCAGTACTTC
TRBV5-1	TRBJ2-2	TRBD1	CASRGTGTGNTGELFF	TGCGCCAGCAGAGGCACCGGGACAGGTAACACCGGGGAGCTGTTTTTT
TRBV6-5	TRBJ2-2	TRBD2	CATHRTSGSSGELFF	TGTGCCACTCATCGGACTAGCGGGAGTTCGGGGGAGCTGTTTTTT
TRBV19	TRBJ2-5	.	CASTSGGVATQYF	TGTGCCAGTACCTCAGGAGGGGTGGCGACCCAGTACTTC
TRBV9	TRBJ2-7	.	CASSVDSSLVNYEQYF	TGTGCCAGCAGCGTAGATAGTAGTTTGGTAAACTACGAGCAGTACTTC
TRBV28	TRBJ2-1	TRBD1	CASSLLGQGGVNEQFF	TGTGCCAGCAGTTTATTGGGACAGGGGGGCGTCAATGAGCAGTTCTTC